The following is a T cell receptor beta chain sequence with its context. Its target antigen remains unknown. No much larger clone exists at a distance of one base, and base qualities are not known. The method behind the library was 5' RACE. The reads were generated on an Illumina HiSeq 2500. A second PCR of about 6 to 12 cycles was run with a J-beta primer mix and a sample-barcoded 5' primer. A template-switch 5' adaptor carrying 12 random nucleotides introduced a unique molecular identifier onto each TCR beta cDNA molecule. Each sample yielded at least 3 million CDR3-containing paired-end reads. The Mint cDNA synthesis kit, primed by a TRBC-specific oligonucleotide, was used to synthesize first-strand cDNA from all RNA. Following uracil-DNA glycosylase treatment, a first 18-cycle PCR with universal primers M1SS and BC2_uni_R was performed on all cDNA. On the authors' methods: For normalization, 1 million high-quality reads were randomly selected from each sample, with every read carrying a distinct molecular identifier. Instead of being binned into consensus sequences, reads with shared molecular identifiers were discarded. MiTCR, set to a Q25 quality threshold and the strictest error-elimination algorithm, was used for CDR3 identification, clonotype clustering and error correction. A nonparametric unseen species model with Euler transformation was used to estimate lower-bound total TCR beta diversity. TCRdb ran its own pipeline on the public reads, namely fastp trimming at Q25 and MiXCR clone calling, and kept in-frame beta chains. One record per CDR3 amino acid sequence lists the most common genes and DNA. The V and J calls shown here were made by TCRdb, not taken from the authors' results. This sample gives about 730,000 distinct CDR3 sequences in total; more than 40% of them show up just once. The top ten clonotypes cover around 20% of the sample.

The germline V gene encodes CDR1 DFQATT and CDR2 SNEGSKA (reference sequence). V gives up 0 bases and J gives up 9 bases, and the segment between their germline ends measures 14 bases. From the cysteine through the phenylalanine, the CDR3 covers 13 amino acids. CDR3 DNA only is kept here, 39 bases in frame from base 1. The sample comes from a study of blood T cells in healthy people across ages (dated by TCRdb to between 2015 and 2017). Concerning the study at large: Template switching captured roughly one uniquely barcoded TCR beta cDNA molecule per two T cells in model experiments. The study measured age-related changes in TCR beta repertoire diversity using deep sequencing normalized with unique cDNA molecular identifiers. Four age groups were formed from the donors: young (average roughly 15 years), middle-aged (just under 40), aged (around 68) and long-lived (less than 85). To avoid experimental bias, donors of different ages were distributed randomly across sequencing lanes. The study analyzed two additional independent replicas of 1 million unique cDNA reads from the same blood draw for two donors, one aged 18 to 30 and one aged 80 or older.

The approximately 39 donors, aged about 6 to 95 years, were systemically healthy Caucasian individuals from Russia. Approximately 9.3 milliliters of peripheral blood were collected from each donor into EDTA-treated Vacutainer tubes. Ficoll-Paque density-gradient centrifugation was used to isolate PBMCs, with at least 7 million obtained per sample. Trizol reagent was used to extract total RNA from PBMCs, with at least 6 micrograms per sample. Naive CD45RAhigh/CD27high T cell percentages were measured by flow cytometry on a PBMC aliquot from every donor. The investigation overall reported the following: Conclusive comparison of naive and antigen-experienced compartments was prevented by the profiling of bulk unsorted PBMCs. The percentage of naive T cells measured by flow cytometry correlated strongly with observed TCR beta diversity. Compared with the aged group, the long-lived group had more naive CD4+ T cells, fewer expanded clones and increased TCR diversity, suggesting age selection. Donor CMV infection status was unknown, potentially confounding age-related changes in expanded clonotypes. Observed TCR beta diversity per million T cells fell roughly linearly with age, and a significant reduction was already apparent by age about 38. Total diversity estimates from one million sequenced T cells were considered lower bounds and underestimates.

The TCR was taken from a woman in her sixties or seventies in good health. The chain was built from TRBV20-1 and TRBJ2-5; perhaps TRBD1 is the D gene, with 6 bases matching. Sequenced: blood. The sequence in DNA is TGCAGTGCTAGAGAGACAGGTTCTGGGGCCCAGTACTTC. It encodes CSARETGSGAQYF.